This TCR beta chain was recorded in a study of shared clonotypes between healthy human individuals. For the study at large: Plates per donor: three CD4 naive, three CD4 memory, two CD8 naive, one CD8 memory.

The junction had 8 bases not matched to a gene; V was cut back by 4 bases and J by 2 bases. In germline, CDR1 is SGHDT, CDR2 YYEEEE. This CDR3 is built from 16 residues. Study results and caveats: Memory subsets generally showed smaller estimated richness than naive subsets did. Clonotype sharing among donors was expected to depend on sequencing depth. Non-shared clonotypes showed lower generation probabilities than clonotypes common to all four donors.

The repertoire was sequenced with immunoSEQ multiplex PCR; TCRdb's copy has only in-frame clones and lacks some. The table shows just over 2,000,000 clones, with around 95% occurring only once. Note on this clone: What it recognizes is unknown.

Sequencing was performed on naive CD4+ T cells sorted from blood. This sample's subset: CD45RA+ positively selected. This chain connects TRBV5-6 to TRBJ2-1, with 8 bases aligning to TRBD1. This TCR was sampled from a man aged 18 to 29 in good health. CDR3 sequence reads: CASSPDRGNPYNEQFF. Written as DNA, the CDR3 is TGTGCCAGCAGCCCCGACAGGGGTAACCCCTACAATGAGCAGTTCTTC.